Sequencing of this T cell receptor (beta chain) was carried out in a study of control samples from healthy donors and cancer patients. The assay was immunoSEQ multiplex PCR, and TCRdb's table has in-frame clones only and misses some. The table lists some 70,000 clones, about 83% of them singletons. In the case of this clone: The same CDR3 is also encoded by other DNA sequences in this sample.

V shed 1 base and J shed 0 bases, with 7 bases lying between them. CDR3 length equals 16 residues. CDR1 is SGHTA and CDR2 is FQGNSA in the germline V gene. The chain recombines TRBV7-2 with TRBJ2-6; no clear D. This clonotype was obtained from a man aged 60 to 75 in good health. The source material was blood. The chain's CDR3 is CASSLGSLSGANVLTF. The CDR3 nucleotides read TGTGCCAGCAGCTTAGGCAGCCTCTCTGGGGCCAACGTCCTGACTTTC.